Included here is one TCR beta chain sequence, with context. Clones were sequenced by immunoSEQ multiplex PCR, and TCRdb holds only the in-frame ones, with some missing. The sample includes about 59,000 clones, around four fifths of them seen just once. The length of the CDR3 is 14 residues. Trimming cost V 6 bases and J 7 bases, with 16 bases left between them. Germline assignment: CDR1 SNHLY and CDR2 FYNNEI. This specimen belongs to a study of blood T cell repertoires in COVID-19. This chain uses TRBV2 with TRBJ2-1; D possibly corresponds to TRBD2 (5 bases). Input material: peripheral blood. This clonotype originated in a man in his 60s with COVID-19, enrolled during active disease. CDR3 protein: CASRDGVRWNEQFF. In DNA form, the CDR3 reads TGTGCCAGCAGGGACGGGGTAAGGTGGAATGAGCAGTTCTTC.